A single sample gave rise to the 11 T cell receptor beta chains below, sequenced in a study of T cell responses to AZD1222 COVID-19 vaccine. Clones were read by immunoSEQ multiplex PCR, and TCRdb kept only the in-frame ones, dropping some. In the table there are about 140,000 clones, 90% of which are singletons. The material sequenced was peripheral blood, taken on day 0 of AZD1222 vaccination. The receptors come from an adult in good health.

The CDR3: CASSLSNRETYEQYF. Here the CDR3 DNA reads TGTGCCAGCAGCTTGAGCAACAGGGAGACCTACGAGCAGTACTTC. The chain uses TRBV7-8 and TRBJ2-7; tentatively, D is TRBD1 (6 bases). From germline, CDR1 is SGHVS and CDR2 FQNEAQ. V dropped 3 bases and J dropped 2 bases, with 14 bases sitting between them. This CDR3 is 15 amino acids long.

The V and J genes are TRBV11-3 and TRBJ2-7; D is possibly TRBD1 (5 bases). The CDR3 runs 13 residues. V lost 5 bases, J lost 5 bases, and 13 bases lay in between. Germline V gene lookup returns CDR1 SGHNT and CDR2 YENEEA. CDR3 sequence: CASSLRAGNEQYF. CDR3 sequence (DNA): TGTGCCAGCAGCCTCAGGGCAGGGAACGAGCAGTACTTC.

This chain's CDR3 is CASSQGAGTGNTEAFF. Written as DNA, the CDR3 is TGTGCCAGCAGCCAGGGCGCCGGGACAGGGAACACTGAAGCTTTCTTT. This rearrangement joins TRBV3-1 (or the pseudogene TRBV3-2) to TRBJ1-1; 8 nucleotides line up with TRBD1. The CDR3 loop spans 16 amino acids. J was trimmed by 1 base and V by 3 bases; bases with no gene match: 7. The V gene's germline CDR1 is LGHDT and CDR2 YNNKEL (reference sequence).

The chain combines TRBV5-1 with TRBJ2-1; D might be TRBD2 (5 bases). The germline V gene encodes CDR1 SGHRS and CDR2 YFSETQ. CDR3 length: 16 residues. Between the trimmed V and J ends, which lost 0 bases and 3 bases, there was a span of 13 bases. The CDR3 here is CASSLGPGESYNEQFF. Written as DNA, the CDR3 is TGCGCCAGCAGCTTGGGCCCTGGGGAGAGCTACAATGAGCAGTTCTTC.

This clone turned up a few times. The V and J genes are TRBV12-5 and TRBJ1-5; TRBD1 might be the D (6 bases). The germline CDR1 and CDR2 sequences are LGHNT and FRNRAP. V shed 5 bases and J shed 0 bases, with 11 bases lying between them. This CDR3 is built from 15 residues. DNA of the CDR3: TGTGCTAGTGGTCGGAGGGACACTAGCAATCAGCCCCAGCATTTT. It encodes CASGRRDTSNQPQHF.

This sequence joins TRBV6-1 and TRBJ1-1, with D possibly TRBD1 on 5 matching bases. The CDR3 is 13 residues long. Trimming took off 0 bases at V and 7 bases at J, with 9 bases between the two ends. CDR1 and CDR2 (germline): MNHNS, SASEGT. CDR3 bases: TGTGCCAGCAGTGAAGCCGGCAGGGTTGAAGCTTTCTTT. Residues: CASSEAGRVEAFF.

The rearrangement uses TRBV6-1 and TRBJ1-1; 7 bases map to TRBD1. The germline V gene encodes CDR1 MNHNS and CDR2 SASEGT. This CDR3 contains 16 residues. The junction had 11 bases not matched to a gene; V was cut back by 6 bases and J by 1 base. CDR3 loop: CASREYRGSANTEAFF. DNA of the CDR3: TGTGCCAGCAGGGAATACAGGGGTTCCGCGAACACTGAAGCTTTCTTT.

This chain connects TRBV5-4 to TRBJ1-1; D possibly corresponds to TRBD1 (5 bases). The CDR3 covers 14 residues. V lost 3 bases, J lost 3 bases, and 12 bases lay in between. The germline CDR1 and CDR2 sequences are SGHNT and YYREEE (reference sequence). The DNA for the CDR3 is TGTGCCAGCAGCTCCCCGGGACGAGACACTGAAGCTTTCTTT. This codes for CASSSPGRDTEAFF.

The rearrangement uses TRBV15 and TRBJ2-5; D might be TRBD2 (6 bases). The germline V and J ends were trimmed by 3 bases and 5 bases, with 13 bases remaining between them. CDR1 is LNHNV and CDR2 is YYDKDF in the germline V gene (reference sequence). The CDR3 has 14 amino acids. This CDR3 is CATSSRRVGETQYF. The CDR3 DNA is TGTGCCACCAGCAGCAGGAGGGTGGGGGAGACCCAGTACTTC.

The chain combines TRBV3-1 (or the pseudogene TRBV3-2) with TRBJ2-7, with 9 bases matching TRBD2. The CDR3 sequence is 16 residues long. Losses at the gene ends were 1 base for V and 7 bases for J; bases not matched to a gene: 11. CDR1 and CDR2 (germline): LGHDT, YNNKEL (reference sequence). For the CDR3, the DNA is TGTGCCAGCAGCCAAGGGGCGAGCGGGGGGCCTGGGGAGCAGTACTTC. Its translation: CASSQGASGGPGEQYF.

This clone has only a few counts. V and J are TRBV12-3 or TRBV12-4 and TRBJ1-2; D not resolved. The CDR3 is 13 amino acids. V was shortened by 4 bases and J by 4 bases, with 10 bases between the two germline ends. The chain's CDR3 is CASSSPAPYGYTF. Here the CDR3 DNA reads TGTGCCAGCAGTTCCCCGGCACCCTATGGCTACACCTTC.